This T cell receptor beta chain is from a study of regulatory T cells in long-lasting Graves disease. Study-level background: Graves' patients with a new diagnosis had received antithyroid drugs under 3 months.

Overall study findings and caveats: TRBV28, TRBJ1-2 and TRBJ2-5 emerged as the favored segments in persistent disease.

Germline CDR1 is SGHTA and CDR2 is FQGNSA. This CDR3 comprises 13 residues. V lost 5 bases and J 3 bases, leaving 10 bases between the germline ends. TCR beta libraries were built with iRepertoire HTBI primers and Arm-PCR of CDR3 regions. Via MiXCR, TCRdb re-called the multiplex PCR reads, giving one row per CDR3 protein. The table has around 250,000 distinct CDR3 sequences, around 20% seen once. Described time point: newly diagnosed GD, antithyroid drugs for less than 3 months. RNA isolated from PBMCs was used to make the TCR library. Patient provenance is recorded as an endocrinology department in Xi'an, China. This clonotype was observed at least ten times. Its antigen is not identified.

The chain employs TRBV7-2 and TRBJ1-1; D remains unclear. The receptor's source is a female donor with Graves disease. The sample here was peripheral blood mononuclear cells (PBMCs), taken at new diagnosis, from a patient treated with antithyroid drugs. The CDR3 region has the DNA TGTGCCAGCAGCCCCCGTCTGGACACTGAAGCTTTCTTT. This encodes CASSPRLDTEAFF.